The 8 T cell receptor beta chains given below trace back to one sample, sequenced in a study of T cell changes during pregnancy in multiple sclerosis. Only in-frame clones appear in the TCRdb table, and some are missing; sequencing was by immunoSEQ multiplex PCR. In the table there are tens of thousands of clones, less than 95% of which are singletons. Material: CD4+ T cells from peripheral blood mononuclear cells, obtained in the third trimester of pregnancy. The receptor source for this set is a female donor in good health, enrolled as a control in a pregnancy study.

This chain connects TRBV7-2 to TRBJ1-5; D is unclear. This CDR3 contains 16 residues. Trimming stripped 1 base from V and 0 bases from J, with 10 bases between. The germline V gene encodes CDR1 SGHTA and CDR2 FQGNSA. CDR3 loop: CASSLVWSNSNQPQHF. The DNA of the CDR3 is TGTGCCAGCAGCTTAGTTTGGAGTAATAGCAATCAGCCCCAGCATTTT.

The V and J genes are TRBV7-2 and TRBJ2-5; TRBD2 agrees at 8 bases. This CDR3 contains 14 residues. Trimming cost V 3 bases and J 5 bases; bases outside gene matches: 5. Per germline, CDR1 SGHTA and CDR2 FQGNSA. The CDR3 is CASSFGLASETQYF. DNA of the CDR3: TGTGCCAGCAGCTTCGGACTAGCTTCGGAGACCCAGTACTTC.

The CDR3 nucleotides are TGTGCCAGCAGCCCATGGACAGGGGGCAACTATGGCTACACCTTC. Its protein product is CASSPWTGGNYGYTF. The chain is built from TRBV7-9 and TRBJ1-2; 11 nucleotides line up with TRBD1. CDR3 length equals 15 residues. With V trimmed by 5 bases and J by 2 bases, 4 bases remained unmatched. Germline assignment: CDR1 SEHNR and CDR2 FQNEAQ (reference sequence).

DNA of the CDR3: TGTGCCAGTAGTCCACGGACAGGGGACGGGACCCAGTACTTC. Encoded protein: CASSPRTGDGTQYF. The chain combines TRBV19 with TRBJ2-5; 9 nucleotides match TRBD1. Germline assignment: CDR1 LNHDA and CDR2 SQIVND (reference sequence). The CDR3 is made up of 14 amino acids. V trimming: 5 bases; J trimming: 7 bases; junction bases outside the gene matches: 8.

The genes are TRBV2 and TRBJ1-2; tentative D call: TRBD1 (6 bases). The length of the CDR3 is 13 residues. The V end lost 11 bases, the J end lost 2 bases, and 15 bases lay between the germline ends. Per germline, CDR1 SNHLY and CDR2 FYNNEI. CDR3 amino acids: CADRTELNYGYTF. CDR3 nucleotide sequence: TGTGCCGACCGGACAGAATTAAACTATGGCTACACCTTC.

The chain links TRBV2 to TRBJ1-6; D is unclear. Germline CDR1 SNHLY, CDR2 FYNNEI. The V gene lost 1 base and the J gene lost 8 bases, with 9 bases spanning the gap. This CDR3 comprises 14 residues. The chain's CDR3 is CASSEVEGYSPLHF. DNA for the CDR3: TGTGCCAGCAGTGAAGTGGAGGGTTATTCACCCCTCCACTTT.

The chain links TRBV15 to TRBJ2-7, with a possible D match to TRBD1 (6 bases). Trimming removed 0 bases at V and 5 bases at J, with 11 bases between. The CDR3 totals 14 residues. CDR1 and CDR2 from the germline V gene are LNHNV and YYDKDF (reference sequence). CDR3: CATSRETGIDEQYF. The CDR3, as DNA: TGTGCCACCAGCAGAGAAACAGGGATCGACGAGCAGTACTTC.

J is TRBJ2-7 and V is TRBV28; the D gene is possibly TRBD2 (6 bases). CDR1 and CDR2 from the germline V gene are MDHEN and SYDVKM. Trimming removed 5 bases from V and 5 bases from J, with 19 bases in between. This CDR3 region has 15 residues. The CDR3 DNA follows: TGTGCCAGCAGTCTCGGGGCGGGGCAGATAGACGAGCAGTACTTC. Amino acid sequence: CASSLGAGQIDEQYF. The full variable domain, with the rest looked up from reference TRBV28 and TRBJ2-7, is DVKVTQSSRYLVKRTGEKVFLECVQDMDHENMFWYRQDPGLGLRLIYFSYDVKMKEKGDIPEGYSVSREKKERFSLILESASTNQTSMYLCASSLGAGQIDEQYFGPGTRLTVT.